These 31 T cell receptor beta chains were sequenced from one sample in a study of OX40 agonist ivuxolimab in advanced cancers. The repertoire was sequenced with immunoSEQ multiplex PCR; TCRdb's copy has only in-frame clones and lacks some. The data show some 130,000 clones, with 80% to 90% seen just once and 0.55% held by the top ten. Specimen: CD4+ or CD8+ T cells sorted from blood, collected in a trial of the OX40 agonist ivuxolimab. These receptors all stem from an adult with an advanced solid tumor such as melanoma, head and neck, liver or kidney cancer.

This chain links TRBV21-1 with TRBJ2-2. TRBV21-1 is listed as a pseudogene. The CDR3 is made up of 11 amino acids. CDR3 sequence reads: CASFITGELFF. In DNA form, the CDR3 reads TGTGCCAGCTTCATAACCGGGGAGCTGTTTTTT.

This sequence joins TRBV28 and TRBJ1-1; TRBD1 is a possible D gene (5 bases). The germline V and J ends were trimmed by 10 bases and 5 bases, with 14 bases remaining between them. Germline V lookup: CDR1 MDHEN, CDR2 SYDVKM. The length of the CDR3 is 12 residues. In DNA, the CDR3 is TGTGCCACAGGGACCGGGGTGACTGAAGCTTTCTTT. Its translation: CATGTGVTEAFF.

The CDR3 sequence: CASSPRLGQETQYF. The CDR3 DNA follows: TGCGCCAGCAGCCCCCGACTGGGACAAGAGACCCAGTACTTC. The chain employs TRBV5-1 and TRBJ2-5; no reliable D call. The CDR3 is 14 amino acids. V dropped 4 bases and J dropped 2 bases, with 12 bases sitting between them. Germline V gene data show CDR1 as SGHRS and CDR2 as YFSETQ.

This clone was observed many times. The genes are TRBV7-2 and TRBJ2-3; D ambiguous. This CDR3 has 14 residues. The V gene lost 4 bases and the J gene lost 4 bases, with 12 bases spanning the gap. Germline CDR1 and CDR2: SGHTA and FQGNSA. For the CDR3, the DNA is TGTGCCAGCAGCTCGATAGCCCCCGCAGATACGCAGTATTTT. It yields the protein CASSSIAPADTQYF.

The chain has TRBV6-6 and TRBJ1-1; no reliable D call. CDR3 length: 13 amino acids. The germline V gene encodes CDR1 MNHNY and CDR2 SVGAGI (reference sequence). V dropped 6 bases and J dropped 1 base, with 9 bases sitting between them. Written as DNA, the CDR3 is TGTGCCAGCAGCGTTCACGAGAACACTGAAGCTTTCTTT. This encodes CASSVHENTEAFF.

This clone came up a few times. This sequence joins TRBV25-1 and TRBJ1-2, with a weak D call TRBD1 (5 bases). V was shortened by 6 bases and J by 2 bases, with 10 bases between the two germline ends. The CDR3 loop spans 13 amino acids. Germline CDR1 is MGHDK and CDR2 is SYGVNS. The CDR3, as DNA: TGTGCCAGCAGCCTCGACAGCAACTATGGCTACACCTTC. Encoded protein: CASSLDSNYGYTF.

This sequence joins TRBV9 and TRBJ2-7; possible D gene TRBD1, 6 bases. This CDR3 region has 14 residues. Germline V CDR1 and CDR2: SGDLS, YYNGEE. Trimming shortened V by 0 bases and J by 0 bases, and 7 bases separated the two germline ends. The CDR3 protein is CASSVGQASYEQYF. CDR3 DNA: TGTGCCAGCAGCGTAGGACAGGCCTCCTACGAGCAGTACTTC.

In DNA, the CDR3 is TGTGCCAGCAGCCCTGGGACAGGCGGGGAGACCCAGTACTTC. Translated, it gives CASSPGTGGETQYF. The chain uses TRBV7-2 and TRBJ2-5; 8 bases fit TRBD1. From germline, CDR1 is SGHTA and CDR2 FQGNSA. V shed 5 bases and J 5 bases; nucleotides not matched to a gene: 7. The CDR3 length is 14 residues. The full variable domain, rest sourced from reference TRBV7-2 and TRBJ2-5, is GAGVSQSPSNKVTEKGKDVELRCDPISGHTALYWYRQSLGQGLEFLIYFQGNSAPDKSGLPSDRFSAERTGGSVSTLTIQRTQQEDSAVYLCASSPGTGGETQYFGPGTRLLVL.

This chain links TRBV7-9 with TRBJ1-1, with D maybe TRBD1 (5 bases). Germline CDR1 reads SEHNR; CDR2 reads FQNEAQ (reference sequence). The CDR3 loop spans 15 amino acids. Trimming cost V 0 bases and J 0 bases, with 8 bases left between them. CDR3 sequence: CASSLAGGMNTEAFF. The CDR3 DNA follows: TGTGCCAGCAGCTTAGCGGGGGGGATGAACACTGAAGCTTTCTTT.

This clone appeared a few times. The V and J genes are TRBV30 and TRBJ1-6; 7 bases agree with TRBD1. Germline loops: CDR1 GTSNPN, CDR2 SVGIG (reference sequence). This CDR3 region has 13 residues. With V trimmed by 7 bases and J by 10 bases, 10 bases remained unmatched. The CDR3 DNA is TGTGCCTACCAACAGGGGACCCCCTCACCCCTCCACTTT. Amino acid sequence: CAYQQGTPSPLHF.

This clone was detected once. The chain combines TRBV4-1 with TRBJ2-1; TRBD2 matches at 11 bases. Trimming removed 6 bases from V and 6 bases from J; junction bases left unmatched: 25. This CDR3 is 21 amino acids long. Germline V CDR1 and CDR2: MGHRA, YSYEKL. The CDR3 here is CASRATILAGGPRITSNEQFF. The CDR3 DNA follows: TGCGCCAGCAGAGCCACTATTCTAGCGGGGGGACCGCGAATAACAAGCAATGAGCAGTTCTTC.

This sequence joins TRBV19 and TRBJ1-5; D is possibly TRBD1 (6 bases). In germline, CDR1 is LNHDA, CDR2 SQIVND (reference sequence). This CDR3 has 16 amino acids. The V end lost 5 bases, the J end lost 0 bases, and 14 bases lay between the germline ends. The CDR3 DNA follows: TGTGCCAGTAGTCCGCGGGACACCTATAGCAATCAGCCCCAGCATTTT. It is translated as CASSPRDTYSNQPQHF.

V usage is TRBV7-9 and J usage is TRBJ1-2; possible D gene TRBD1, 6 bases. The CDR3 is made up of 14 amino acids. Germline CDR1 and CDR2: SEHNR and FQNEAQ (reference sequence). Trimming shortened V by 5 bases and J by 7 bases, and 17 bases separated the two germline ends. CDR3 in amino acids: CASSPGTFYGGYTF. The DNA of the CDR3 is TGTGCCAGCAGCCCTGGGACATTCTACGGTGGCTACACCTTC.

The chain couples TRBV4-2 to TRBJ2-3; 10 nucleotides match TRBD2. CDR1 is LGHNA, CDR2 YNFKEQ, per germline. After removal of 0 bases from V and 5 bases from J, the junction contained 5 bases not matched to a gene. The CDR3 has 16 amino acids. The CDR3 DNA reads as TGTGCCAGCAGCCAAGAAATAAGCGGGGGGGGAGATACGCAGTATTTT. Translation: CASSQEISGGGDTQYF.

This chain connects TRBV27 to TRBJ1-6; 10 nucleotides match TRBD1. The junction had 5 bases not matched to a gene; V was cut back by 8 bases and J by 7 bases. This CDR3 region has 14 residues. CDR1 is MNHEY and CDR2 is SMNVEV in the germline V gene (reference sequence). In DNA, the CDR3 is TGTGCCAGCGGCCGGACAGGGGGAAATTCACCCCTCCACTTT. This encodes CASGRTGGNSPLHF.

This chain joins TRBV25-1 and TRBJ1-6, with no clear D. The V gene lost 6 bases and the J gene lost 6 bases, with 15 bases spanning the gap. This CDR3 is built from 15 residues. CDR1 and CDR2 (germline): MGHDK, SYGVNS. In nucleotides, the CDR3 is TGTGCCAGCAGAGCCCGGGAAGTGGGTAATTCACCCCTCCACTTT. Protein sequence: CASRAREVGNSPLHF.

The rearrangement links TRBV4-3 to TRBJ1-2; D gene ambiguous. CDR3 length: 16 amino acids. Per the germline V gene, CDR1 is LGHNA and CDR2 is YSLEER. With 0 bases removed from V and 2 bases from J, the gap between germline ends came to 13 bases. DNA for the CDR3: TGCGCCAGCAGCCAAGATCCTCCTCCCAAAAACTATGGCTACACCTTC. This gives the protein CASSQDPPPKNYGYTF.

V gene TRBV7-2 combines with J gene TRBJ2-7, with 9 bases fitting TRBD2. V dropped 3 bases and J dropped 2; count of bases not matched to a gene: 5. The CDR3 covers 15 residues. Germline V gives CDR1 SGHTA, CDR2 FQGNSA. The CDR3 DNA is TGTGCCAGCAGCTTGGCTAGCGGGGAAACCTACGAGCAGTACTTC. Translating gives CASSLASGETYEQYF. The full variable domain, completed using reference TRBV7-2 and TRBJ2-7, is GAGVSQSPSNKVTEKGKDVELRCDPISGHTALYWYRQSLGQGLEFLIYFQGNSAPDKSGLPSDRFSAERTGGSVSTLTIQRTQQEDSAVYLCASSLASGETYEQYFGPGTRLTVT.

The gene calls are TRBV28 and TRBJ1-1; D unclear. Germline loops: CDR1 MDHEN, CDR2 SYDVKM. V lost 2 bases to trimming and J lost 4 bases, with 8 bases between them. The CDR3 extends over 13 amino acids. The CDR3 region is CASSLGRGTEAFF. CDR3 DNA: TGTGCCAGCAGTTTAGGTCGCGGCACTGAAGCTTTCTTT.

The chain links TRBV29-1 to TRBJ2-7, with D perhaps matching TRBD1 (5 bases). V was pared by 4 bases and J by 2 bases, with 15 bases between. This CDR3 contains 14 residues. Germline V gives CDR1 SQVTM, CDR2 ANQGSEA. CDR3: CSVVRAGSTYEQYF. The CDR3 nucleotides are TGCAGCGTTGTCCGGGCAGGGTCGACCTACGAGCAGTACTTC.

V usage is TRBV7-2 and J usage is TRBJ2-7; the D gene is possibly TRBD1 (9 bases). The ends were cut back, 5 bases at V and 3 bases at J, with 20 bases in the middle. This CDR3 has 16 amino acids. CDR1 and CDR2 from the germline V gene are SGHTA and FQGNSA. DNA of the CDR3: TGTGCCAGCAGCCCCCGGGGGGGACAGGGCCGCTACGAGCAGTACTTC. It specifies CASSPRGGQGRYEQYF.

This clone has only a few counts. This sequence joins TRBV18 and TRBJ1-5, with TRBD1 matching over 8 bases. CDR3 size: 15 residues. The germline V gene encodes CDR1 KGHSH and CDR2 LQKENI. J gave up 2 bases and V 6 bases, and 6 bases lay outside the gene matches. CDR3 sequence reads: CASSPGGTGNQPQHF. CDR3 coding DNA: TGTGCCAGCTCTCCAGGGGGCACGGGCAATCAGCCCCAGCATTTT.

This clone was detected a few times. The chain is built from TRBV5-6 and TRBJ1-5; 7 bases agree with TRBD1. V trimming: 4 bases; J trimming: 3 bases; junction bases outside the gene matches: 4. Germline lookup yields CDR1 SGHDT and CDR2 YYEEEE. The CDR3 length is 14 residues. In DNA form, the CDR3 reads TGTGCCAGCAGCACGGGACAGATCAATCAGCCCCAGCATTTT. This sequence encodes CASSTGQINQPQHF.

The rearrangement joins TRBV11-2 to TRBJ1-1; unclear D gene. V was shortened by 5 bases and J by 2 bases, with 15 bases between the two germline ends. CDR1 is SGHAT, CDR2 FQNNGV, per germline. The CDR3 consists of 15 residues. The CDR3 loop is CASSHRWQSNTEAFF. In DNA form, the CDR3 reads TGTGCCAGCAGCCACCGGTGGCAGTCTAACACTGAAGCTTTCTTT. Complete variable domain (other parts from reference TRBV11-2 and TRBJ1-1): EAGVAQSPRYKIIEKRQSVAFWCNPISGHATLYWYQQILGQGPKLLIQFQNNGVVDDSQLPKDRFSAERLKGVDSTLKIQPAKLEDSAVYLCASSHRWQSNTEAFFGQGTRLTVV.

This clone showed up just once. This rearrangement joins TRBV7-2 to TRBJ1-1; 7 bases map to TRBD1. V shed 3 bases and J 0 bases; nucleotides not matched to a gene: 4. This CDR3 region has 15 residues. Germline values: CDR1 SGHTA, CDR2 FQGNSA. The chain's CDR3 is CASSLGTVLNTEAFF. CDR3 nucleotide sequence: TGTGCCAGCAGCTTGGGGACAGTTCTGAACACTGAAGCTTTCTTT.

Concerning this clone: Mismatch with germline at one junction end may stem from a read error. The genes are TRBV6-6 and TRBJ1-2; D ambiguous. From germline, CDR1 is MNHNY and CDR2 SVGAGI (reference sequence). CDR3 length equals 12 residues. CDR3 sequence (DNA): TGTGCCAGCAGTTACTGGGCAGACCCCCTCAGTTTC. Protein sequence: CASSYWADPLSF.

V and J are TRBV28 and TRBJ2-5; 9 positions agree with TRBD1. V dropped 5 bases and J dropped 2; count of bases not matched to a gene: 9. The germline V gene encodes CDR1 MDHEN and CDR2 SYDVKM. The CDR3 has 16 amino acids. CDR3 in DNA: TGTGCCAGCAGTCCCCCAGGGGGGACAGGGCAAGAGACCCAGTACTTC. This codes for CASSPPGGTGQETQYF.

V usage is TRBV5-1 and J usage is TRBJ2-7; D not resolved. This CDR3 spans 15 amino acids. The V gene lost 0 bases and the J gene lost 3 bases, with 13 bases spanning the gap. Germline-derived CDR1 and CDR2 are SGHRS and YFSETQ. CDR3 nucleotide sequence: TGCGCCAGCAGCTTGGGTGACAACCTAATCTACGAGCAGTACTTC. Translated: CASSLGDNLIYEQYF. Looking up the rest from reference TRBV5-1 and TRBJ2-7 gives the full variable domain: KAGVTQTPRYLIKTRGQQVTLSCSPISGHRSVSWYQQTPGQGLQFLFEYFSETQRNKGNFPGRFSGRQFSNSRSEMNVSTLELGDSALYLCASSLGDNLIYEQYFGPGTRLTVT.

This rearrangement joins TRBV2 to TRBJ2-5; D unclear. CDR3 length: 14 amino acids. CDR1 and CDR2 from the germline V gene are SNHLY and FYNNEI. The V and J ends lost 7 bases and 1 base respectively, with 13 bases between them. The CDR3 sequence is CASTPRGFQETQYF. The CDR3 nucleotides are TGTGCCAGCACCCCCCGTGGGTTCCAAGAGACCCAGTACTTC.

The V gene is TRBV27, the J gene TRBJ1-2; D perhaps matches TRBD1 (6 bases). CDR1 and CDR2 (germline): MNHEY, SMNVEV (reference sequence). The V end lost 6 bases, the J end lost 5 bases, and 16 bases lay between the germline ends. This CDR3 is 14 amino acids long. CDR3 amino acids: CASSPRDTGYGYTF. The CDR3 DNA is TGTGCCAGCAGCCCCCGGGACACGGGATATGGCTACACCTTC.

This chain joins TRBV7-2 and TRBJ1-3, with 9 bases matching TRBD1. The CDR3 has 14 amino acids. Unmatched junction bases numbered 2, after V lost 4 bases and J lost 4 bases. The germline V gene has CDR1 SGHTA and CDR2 FQGNSA. CDR3 nucleotides: TGTGCCAGCAGCTACAGGGGGCGCGGAAACACCATATATTTT. Residues: CASSYRGRGNTIYF.